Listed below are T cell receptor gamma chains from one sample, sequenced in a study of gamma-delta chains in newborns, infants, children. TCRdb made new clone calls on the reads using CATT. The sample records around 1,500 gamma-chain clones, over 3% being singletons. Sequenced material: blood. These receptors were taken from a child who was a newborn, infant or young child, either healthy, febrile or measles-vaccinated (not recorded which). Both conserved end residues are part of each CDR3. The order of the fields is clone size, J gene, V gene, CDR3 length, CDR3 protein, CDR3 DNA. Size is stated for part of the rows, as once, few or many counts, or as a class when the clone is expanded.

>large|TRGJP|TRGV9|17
CALWEVGKELGKKIKVF
TGTGCCTTGTGGGAGGTGGGTAAAGAGTTGGGCAAAAAAATCAAGGTATTT
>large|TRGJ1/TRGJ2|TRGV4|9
CATWDEKLF
TGTGCCACCTGGGATGAGAAACTCTTT
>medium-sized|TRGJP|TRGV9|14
CALWEYLGKKIKVF
TGTGCCTTGTGGGAATATTTGGGCAAAAAAATCAAGGTATTT
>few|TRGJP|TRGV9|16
CALWEAIELGKKIKVF
TGTGCCTTGTGGGAGGCAATCGAGTTGGGCAAAAAAATCAAGGTATTT
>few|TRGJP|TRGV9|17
CALWEASQELGKKIKVF
TGTGCCTTGTGGGAGGCTTCACAAGAGTTGGGCAAAAAGATCAAGGTATTT
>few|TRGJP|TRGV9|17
CALWEARQELGKKIKVF
TGTGCCTTGTGGGAGGCCCGGCAAGAGTTGGGCAAAAAAATCAAGGTATTT
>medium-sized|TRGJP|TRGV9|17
CALWEVVGELGKKIKVF
TGTGCCTTGTGGGAGGTGGTTGGGGAGTTGGGCAAAAAAATCAAGGTATTT
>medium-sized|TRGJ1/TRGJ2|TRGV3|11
CATWLYYKKLF
TGTGCCACCTGGCTTTATTATAAGAAACTCTTT
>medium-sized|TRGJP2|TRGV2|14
CATWDRPGDWIKTF
TGTGCCACCTGGGACAGGCCGGGTGATTGGATCAAGACGTTT
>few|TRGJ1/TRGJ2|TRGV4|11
CATWVGHGKLF
TGTGCCACCTGGGTTGGCCACGGGAAACTCTTC
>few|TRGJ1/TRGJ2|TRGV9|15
CALWEVHEYYYKKLF
TGTGCCTTGTGGGAGGTGCACGAGTATTATTATAAGAAACTCTTT
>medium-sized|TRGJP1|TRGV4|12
CATWDFYWFKIF
TGTGCCACCTGGGATTTCTATTGGTTCAAGATATTT
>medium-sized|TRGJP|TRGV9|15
CALWDIELGKKIKVF
TGTGCCTTGTGGGATATAGAGTTGGGCAAAAAAATCAAGGTATTT
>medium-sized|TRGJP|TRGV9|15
CALWEEKLGKKIKVF
TGTGCCTTGTGGGAGGAAAAGTTGGGCAAAAAAATCAAGGTATTT
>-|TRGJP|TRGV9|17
CALWEVRTGLGKKIKVF
TGTGCCTTGTGGGAGGTGCGTACGGGGTTGGGCAAAAAAATCAAGGTATTT
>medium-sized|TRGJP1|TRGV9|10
CALWGWFKIF
TGTGCCTTGTGGGGGTGGTTCAAGATATTT
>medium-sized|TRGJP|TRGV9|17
CALWEVPQELGKKIKVF
TGTGCCTTGTGGGAGGTGCCTCAAGAGTTGGGCAAAAAAATCAAGGTATTT
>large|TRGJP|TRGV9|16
CALWELRKLGKKIKVF
TGTGCCTTGTGGGAGCTGCGGAAGTTGGGCAAAAAAATCAAGGTATTT
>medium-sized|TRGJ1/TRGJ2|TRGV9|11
CALWELPKKLF
TGTGCCTTGTGGGAGCTACCTAAGAAACTCTTT
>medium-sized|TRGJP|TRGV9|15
CALWIQELGKKIKVF
TGTGCCTTGTGGATACAAGAGTTGGGCAAAAAAATCAAGGTATTT
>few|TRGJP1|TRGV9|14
CALWEGTTGWFEIF
TGTGCCTTGTGGGAAGGCACCACTGGTTGGTTCGAGATATTT
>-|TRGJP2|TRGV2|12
CASWDGPRVKTF
TGTGCCTCCTGGGACGGGCCGAGGGTCAAGACGTTT
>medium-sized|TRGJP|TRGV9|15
CALWEDELGKKIKVF
TGTGCCTTGTGGGAGGACGAGTTGGGCAAAAAAATCAAGGTATTT
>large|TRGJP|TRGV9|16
CALWEGVELGKKIKVF
TGTGCCTTGTGGGAGGGAGTAGAGTTGGGCAAAAAAATCAAGGTATTT
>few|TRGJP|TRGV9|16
CASWELRRLGKKIKVF
TGTGCCTCGTGGGAGCTGCGGAGGTTGGGCAAAAAAATCAAGGTATTT
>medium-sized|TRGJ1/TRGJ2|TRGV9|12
CALWEAYYKKLF
TGTGCCTTGTGGGAGGCGTATTATAAGAAACTCTTT
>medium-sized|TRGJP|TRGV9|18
CALWEVRGKELGKKIKVF
TGTGCCTTGTGGGAGGTGCGGGGTAAAGAGTTGGGCAAAAAAATCAAGGTATTT
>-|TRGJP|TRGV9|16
CALWEVQEVGKKIKVF
TGTGCCTTGTGGGAGGTGCAAGAGGTGGGCAAAAAAATAAAGGTCTTT
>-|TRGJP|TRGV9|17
CALREPFGQLGKKIKVF
TGTGCCTTGCGGGAGCCGTTCGGACAGTTGGGCAAAAAAATCAAGGTATTT
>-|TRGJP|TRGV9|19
CALWEVQSPQELGKRIKVF
TGTGCCTTGTGGGAGGTGCAGTCCCCTCAAGAGTTGGGCAAAAGAATCAAGGTATTT
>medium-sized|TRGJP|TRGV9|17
CALWEVTQELGKKIKVF
TGCGCCTTGTGGGAGGTGACACAAGAGTTGGGCAAAAAAATCAAGGTATTT
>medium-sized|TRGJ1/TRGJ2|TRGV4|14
CATWDGPGYYKKLF
TGTGCCACCTGGGATGGGCCGGGTTATTATAAGAAACTCTTT
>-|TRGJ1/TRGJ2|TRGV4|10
CAACAHKKLF
TGTGCCGCCTGCGCCCATAAGAAACTCTTT
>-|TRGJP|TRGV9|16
CALWEVSELGKEIKVF
TGTGCCTTGTGGGAGGTGAGTGAGTTGGGCAAAGAAATCAAGGTATTT
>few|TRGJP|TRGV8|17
CATWDRIQELDKKIKVF
TGTGCCACCTGGGATAGGATACAAGAGTTGGACAAAAAAATCAAGGTATTT
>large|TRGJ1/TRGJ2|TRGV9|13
CALWEPPSYKKLF
TGTGCCTTGTGGGAGCCCCCTTCTTATAAGAAACTCTTT